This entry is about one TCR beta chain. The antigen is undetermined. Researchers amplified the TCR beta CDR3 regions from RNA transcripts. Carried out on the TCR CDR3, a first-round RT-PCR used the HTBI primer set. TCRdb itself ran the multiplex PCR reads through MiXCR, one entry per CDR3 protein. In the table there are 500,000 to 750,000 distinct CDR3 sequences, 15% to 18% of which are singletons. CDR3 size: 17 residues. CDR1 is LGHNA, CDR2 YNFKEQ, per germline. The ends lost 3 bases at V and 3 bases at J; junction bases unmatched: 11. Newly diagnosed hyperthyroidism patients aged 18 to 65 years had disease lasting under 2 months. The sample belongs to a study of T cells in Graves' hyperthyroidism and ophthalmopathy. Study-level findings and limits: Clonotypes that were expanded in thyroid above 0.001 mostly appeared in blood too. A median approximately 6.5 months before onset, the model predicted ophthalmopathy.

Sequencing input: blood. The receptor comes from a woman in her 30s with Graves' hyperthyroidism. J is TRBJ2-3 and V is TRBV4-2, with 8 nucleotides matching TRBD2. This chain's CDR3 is CASSQSLSGGPTDTQYF. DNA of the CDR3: TGTGCCAGCAGCCAGTCACTGTCGGGAGGGCCGACAGATACGCAGTATTTT.